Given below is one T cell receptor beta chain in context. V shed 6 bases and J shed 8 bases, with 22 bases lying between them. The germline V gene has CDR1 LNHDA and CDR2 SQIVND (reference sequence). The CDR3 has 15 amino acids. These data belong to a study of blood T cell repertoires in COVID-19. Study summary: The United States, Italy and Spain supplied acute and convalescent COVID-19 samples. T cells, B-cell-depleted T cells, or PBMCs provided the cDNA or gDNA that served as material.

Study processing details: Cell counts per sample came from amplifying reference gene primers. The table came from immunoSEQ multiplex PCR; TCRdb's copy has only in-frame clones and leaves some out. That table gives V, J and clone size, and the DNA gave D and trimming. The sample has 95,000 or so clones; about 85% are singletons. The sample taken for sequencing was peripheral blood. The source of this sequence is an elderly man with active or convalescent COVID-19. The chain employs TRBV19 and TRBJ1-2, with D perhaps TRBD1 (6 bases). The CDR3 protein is CASSERQAAGGGYTF. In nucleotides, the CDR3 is TGTGCCAGTAGCGAACGACAGGCCGCAGGTGGGGGCTACACCTTC. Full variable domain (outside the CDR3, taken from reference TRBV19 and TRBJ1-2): DGGITQSPKYLFRKEGQNVTLSCEQNLNHDAMYWYRQDPGQGLRLIYYSQIVNDFQKGDIAEGYSVSREKKESFPLTVTSAQKNPTAFYLCASSERQAAGGGYTFGSGTRLTVV.